This paragraph covers one T cell receptor (beta chain) sequence. This clone was picked up a small number of times. The specificity of this receptor is unknown. No much larger clonotype is one base removed from it; base qualities were not supplied. This entry comes from a study of identifying expanded T cells in peripheral blood (dated by TCRdb to 2018 to 2020). Describing the broader study: Four technical replicates, made by sequencing separate aliquots from the same pool of genomic DNA, were compared pairwise. Study-wide conclusions, independent of this receptor: The beta-binomial model significantly reduced the number of clones called differentially abundant and the false-positive rate across all healthy-donor time intervals. The authors expected biological variance in healthy repertoires might increase further over much longer intervals such as months to years. For all healthy donors, the variance in clone template counts between roughly two-week samples rose significantly as total template count increased. About 1.1 differentially abundant clones were flagged by the binomial model between technical replicates, whereas about 15 and 18 were flagged over about two weeks and four weeks, respectively.

During the collection period, no immune events, such as infections, were documented for the healthy donors. Healthy-donor blood repertoires served as a training cohort to calibrate time-dependent variance in a beta-binomial model of T-cell clone differential abundance. There were some ten healthy donors in the training cohort, of whom 3 were female and 7 were male. An age range of about 29 to 65 years, with an average of roughly 45 years, was recorded for the donors. Obtained from a commercial supplier, whole blood was collected from each healthy donor at three time points set two to three weeks apart. For immunosequencing, genomic DNA was extracted from whole blood that had not been sorted. CDR1 and CDR2 are read off the germline V gene as LGHNA and YSLEER. Counted from cysteine to phenylalanine, this CDR3 has 16 amino acids. The read is trimmed to its CDR3 DNA, 48 bases read in frame from base 1. Relative to germline, V is 3 bases shorter and J is 3 bases shorter, with 16 bases between their ends.

The immunoSEQ Assay, which relies on bias-controlled multiplex PCR amplification of genomic DNA, was used to profile TCRbeta CDR3 regions. The study's own analysis went as follows. To quantify the absolute abundance of each unique TCRbeta CDR3 region, the sequences were collapsed and filtered. Differential abundance was tested with two models: a binomial (Fisher-equivalent) model and a beta-binomial model that adds time-dependent variance fitted from healthy donors. Clones with fewer than 5 combined templates were removed, and differential abundance was called for clones with a Benjamini-Hochberg FDR below 0.01. Beta-binomial variance was modeled as a function of total template count across the two samples using the form v = (b*log(k)+a)^2. Entries here come from immuneACCESS through TCRdb and include only in-frame sequences with V and J called. Some clones fail to appear in such tables; in the studies checked, an unresolved V gene covers under half of the shortfall, and the cause of the remainder is unknown. The V and J calls and clone size are taken from that table; D and trimming were inferred from the DNA. Within this sample are about 110,000 clones, with around 89% of them counted one time only. The biggest ten clones account for 15% to 20% of the sample.

Input material: blood. The source is a person between 18 and 70 years old in good health. The V and J genes are TRBV4-3 and TRBJ2-3; D gene: possibly TRBD2, on 5 matching bases. DNA sequence: TGCGCCAGCAGCCAGTGGATAATAGCGCGGACAGATACGCAGTATTTT. Translated, it gives CASSQWIIARTDTQYF.